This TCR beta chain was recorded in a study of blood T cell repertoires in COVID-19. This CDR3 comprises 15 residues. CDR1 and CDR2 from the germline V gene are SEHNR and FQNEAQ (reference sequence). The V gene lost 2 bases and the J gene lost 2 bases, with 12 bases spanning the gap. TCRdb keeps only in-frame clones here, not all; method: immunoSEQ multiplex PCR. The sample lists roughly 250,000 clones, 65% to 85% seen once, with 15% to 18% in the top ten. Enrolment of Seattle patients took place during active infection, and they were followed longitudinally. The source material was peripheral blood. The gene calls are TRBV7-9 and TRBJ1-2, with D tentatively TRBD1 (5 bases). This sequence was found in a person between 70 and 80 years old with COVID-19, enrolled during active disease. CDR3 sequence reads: CASSLMRGENYGYTF. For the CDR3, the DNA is TGTGCCAGCAGCTTAATGCGGGGCGAAAACTATGGCTACACCTTC.